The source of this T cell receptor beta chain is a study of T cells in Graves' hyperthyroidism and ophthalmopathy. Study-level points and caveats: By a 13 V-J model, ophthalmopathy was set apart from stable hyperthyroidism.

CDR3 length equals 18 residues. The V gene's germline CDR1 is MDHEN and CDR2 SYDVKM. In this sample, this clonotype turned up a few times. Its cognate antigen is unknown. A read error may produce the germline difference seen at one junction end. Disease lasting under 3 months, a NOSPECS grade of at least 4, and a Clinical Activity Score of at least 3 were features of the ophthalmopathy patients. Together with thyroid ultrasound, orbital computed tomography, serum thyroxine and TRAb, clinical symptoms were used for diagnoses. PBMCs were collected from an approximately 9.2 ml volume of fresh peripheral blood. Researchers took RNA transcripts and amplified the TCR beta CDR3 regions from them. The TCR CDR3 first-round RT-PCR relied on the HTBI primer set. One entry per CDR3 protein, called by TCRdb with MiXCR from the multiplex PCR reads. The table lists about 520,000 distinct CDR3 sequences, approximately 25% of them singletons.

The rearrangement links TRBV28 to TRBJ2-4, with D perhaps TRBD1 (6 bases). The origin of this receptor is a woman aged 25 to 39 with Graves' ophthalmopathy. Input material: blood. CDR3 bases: TGTGCCAGCAGTTTAGAGGGAGCAGGGGATGGAGCCAAAAACATTAAGTACTTC. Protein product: CASSLEGAGDGAKNIKYF.